In this sample, the clone carrying this T cell receptor (beta chain) turned up once. TCRdb's copy holds only in-frame clones and misses some; the assay was immunoSEQ multiplex PCR. The data hold tens of thousands of clones, with around four fifths observed a single time. The data derive from a study of control samples from healthy donors and cancer patients. The junction had 8 bases not matched to a gene; V was cut back by 2 bases and J by 6 bases. The CDR3 sequence is 16 residues long. The germline V gene has CDR1 MNHNS and CDR2 SASEGT. The chain links TRBV6-1 to TRBJ2-1, with TRBD2 identical over 9 bases. The sequencing input was blood. The TCR sequence derives from a man aged 30 to 45 in good health. Here the CDR3 reads CASSESGLAGPNEQFF. CDR3 DNA: TGTGCCAGCAGTGAAAGCGGGCTAGCGGGGCCCAATGAGCAGTTCTTC.